This T cell receptor (beta chain) was captured by sequencing in a study of STAT5B mutations in CD4+ large granular lymphocyte leukemia. Study-level findings and limits: TRBV06-family usage was enriched in top patient clones (8/27) versus controls (2/35). Patient CD4-sorted repertoires looked more clonal than healthy CD4+ repertoires, even without putative leukemic clones.

In regard to this clone: Its specificity is not known.

Generated by immunoSEQ multiplex PCR, the TCRdb table keeps only in-frame clones and is missing some. Counted here are about 30,000 clones, roughly three quarters occurring once; the ten biggest clones make up roughly 2%. Controls came from buffy coats of healthy blood donors. The CDR3 spans 18 residues. J gave up 5 bases and V 4 bases, and 16 bases lay outside the gene matches. Germline V gene data show CDR1 as LGHNA and CDR2 as YNFKEQ. The chain employs TRBV4-2 and TRBJ2-5; 10 bases fit TRBD2. Sequences were obtained from CD4+ T cells from blood buffy coats. The TCR comes from a human donor in good health. The CDR3, as DNA: TGTGCCAGCAGCCTCTTCCTGTCTAGCGGGGGCCCCCCGGAGACCCAGTACTTC. This encodes CASSLFLSSGGPPETQYF.